This entry lists 22 T cell receptor beta chains sequenced from one sample in a study of beta chain features in type 1 diabetes. Expressed TCRB transcripts got sequenced, as all isolated RNA was reverse transcribed. Clones were read by immunoSEQ multiplex PCR, and TCRdb kept only the in-frame ones, dropping some. Here the sample spans around 500,000 clones, over 10% being singletons. The sequenced material came from naive CD4+ T cells from blood. The receptors come from a woman under 30 in good health.

Ten or more counts support this clone. V is TRBV7-9 and J is TRBJ2-3; 8 bases match TRBD1. The V and J ends lost 8 bases and 7 bases, in that order; junction bases with no gene match: 8. Germline CDR1 SEHNR, CDR2 FQNEAQ (reference sequence). The CDR3 loop spans 13 amino acids. CDR3: CASGQGAGYTQYF. The CDR3 DNA reads as TGTGCCAGCGGACAGGGTGCGGGATATACGCAGTATTTT.

This clone has more than one count but fewer than ten. The chain joins TRBV12-5 to TRBJ2-3; D not resolved. V lost 0 bases to trimming and J lost 6 bases, with 16 bases between them. Germline CDR1 and CDR2: LGHNT and FRNRAP. The CDR3 has 16 residues. The CDR3 reads CASGLVLNAEGDTQYF. CDR3 bases: TGTGCTAGTGGTTTGGTACTGAACGCGGAAGGTGATACGCAGTATTTT.

CDR3 in amino acids: CASRDPGGRSSYEQYF. CDR3 DNA sequence: TGTGCCAGCAGGGACCCCGGTGGGAGGTCCTCCTACGAGCAGTACTTC. The V call is TRBV2, the J call TRBJ2-7; weak D call: TRBD2 (6 bases). CDR1 and CDR2 (germline): SNHLY, FYNNEI. This CDR3 region has 16 residues. V lost 6 bases to trimming and J lost 0 bases, with 18 bases between them.

In this sample, this clone turned up a few times. The genes are TRBV4-3 and TRBJ1-1; 11 nucleotides agree with TRBD1. CDR3 size: 16 residues. Germline V gene lookup returns CDR1 LGHNA and CDR2 YSLEER. The J segment lost 7 bases and the V segment lost 3 bases, leaving 10 bases of the junction unmatched. CDR3 amino acids: CASSQATGQGVVEAFF. As DNA, the CDR3 is TGCGCCAGCAGCCAGGCCACGGGACAGGGGGTGGTTGAAGCTTTCTTT.

The chain links TRBV18 to TRBJ1-1; a weak D match, TRBD1 (6 bases). Trimming cost V 4 bases and J 5 bases, with 14 bases left between them. The CDR3 has 14 residues. Looked up from germline, CDR1 is KGHSH and CDR2 is LQKENI. CDR3 nucleotides: TGTGCCAGCTCACAATCCGGGGGCAGTACTGAAGCTTTCTTT. Protein: CASSQSGGSTEAFF.

This clone appeared a few times. The chain uses TRBV29-1 and TRBJ2-1, with D uncertain. Trimming pared 6 bases from V and 8 bases from J, leaving 8 bases between. The CDR3 totals 10 residues. Per germline, CDR1 SQVTM and CDR2 ANQGSEA. The CDR3: CSVGNDEQFF. DNA for the CDR3: TGCAGCGTAGGGAACGATGAGCAGTTCTTC.

This rearrangement joins TRBV27 to TRBJ2-2; 8 nucleotides line up with TRBD2. The germline V gene encodes CDR1 MNHEY and CDR2 SMNVEV (reference sequence). V shed 5 bases, J shed 4 bases, and the junction held 9 bases outside the gene matches. The CDR3 is made up of 16 amino acids. CDR3: CASSLLAGRGTGELFF. Here the CDR3 DNA reads TGTGCCAGCAGTCTTTTAGCGGGGAGGGGCACCGGGGAGCTGTTTTTT.

This sequence joins TRBV29-1 and TRBJ1-3; the D is unclear. CDR1 and CDR2 (germline): SQVTM, ANQGSEA. V shed 7 bases and J shed 2 bases, with 6 bases lying between them. This CDR3 is 11 amino acids long. The CDR3 loop is CSGLTGNTIYF. The CDR3 region has the DNA TGCAGCGGCCTTACTGGAAACACCATATATTTT.

V and J are TRBV5-1 and TRBJ2-1, with 13 bases lining up with TRBD2. Germline trimming cut 2 bases from V and 5 bases from J; bases unmatched to any gene: 10. CDR1 is SGHRS and CDR2 is YFSETQ in the germline V gene. The CDR3 is 18 residues long. In nucleotides, the CDR3 is TGCGCCAGCAGCTTTGCCCCGACTAGCGGGGGGCGTGACAATGAGCAGTTCTTC. Translating gives CASSFAPTSGGRDNEQFF. Full variable domain (rest looked up from reference TRBV5-1 and TRBJ2-1): KAGVTQTPRYLIKTRGQQVTLSCSPISGHRSVSWYQQTPGQGLQFLFEYFSETQRNKGNFPGRFSGRQFSNSRSEMNVSTLELGDSALYLCASSFAPTSGGRDNEQFFGPGTRLTVL.

The J gene is TRBJ2-1, the V gene TRBV5-1, with 9 bases fitting TRBD1. This CDR3 is 14 amino acids long. After removal of 6 bases from V and 5 bases from J, the junction contained 6 bases not matched to a gene. Looked up from germline, CDR1 is SGHRS and CDR2 is YFSETQ. The CDR3 bases are TGCGCCAGCAACCAGAGGACAGGGGACAATGAGCAGTTCTTC. Its translation: CASNQRTGDNEQFF.

This chain joins TRBV14 and TRBJ2-5; possible D gene TRBD2, 6 bases. The CDR3 consists of 15 residues. V was trimmed by 1 base and J by 5 bases, leaving 14 bases between them. Germline assignment: CDR1 SGHDN and CDR2 FVKESK. CDR3 bases: TGTGCCAGCAGCCAAGGCTGGGGGGTCCGGGAGACCCAGTACTTC. Encoded protein: CASSQGWGVRETQYF.

V and J are TRBV7-9 and TRBJ2-3; 8 bases line up with TRBD2. This CDR3 has 17 residues. V gave up 1 base and J gave up 2 bases; unmatched junction bases: 8. Germline assignment: CDR1 SEHNR and CDR2 FQNEAQ (reference sequence). The CDR3 bases are TGTGCCAGCAGCTTAGTAACGTCGGGAGGGCACACAGATACGCAGTATTTT. Its translation is CASSLVTSGGHTDTQYF.

This clone was found a few times. The chain is built from TRBV7-2 and TRBJ2-3; the D gene could be TRBD1 or TRBD2 (7 bases each). Germline V CDR1 and CDR2: SGHTA, FQGNSA. With 8 bases removed from V and 2 bases from J, the gap between germline ends came to 20 bases. The CDR3 spans 16 residues. The DNA of the CDR3 is TGTGCCAGCCAGGGGGGGGCCCGGGGGCCCACAGATACGCAGTATTTT. Its translation is CASQGGARGPTDTQYF. Full variable domain (rest looked up from reference TRBV7-2 and TRBJ2-3): GAGVSQSPSNKVTEKGKDVELRCDPISGHTALYWYRQSLGQGLEFLIYFQGNSAPDKSGLPSDRFSAERTGGSVSTLTIQRTQQEDSAVYLCASQGGARGPTDTQYFGPGTRLTVL.

V usage is TRBV5-1 and J usage is TRBJ2-7, with a tentative D call TRBD2 (6 bases). The CDR3 extends over 15 amino acids. Germline V lookup: CDR1 SGHRS, CDR2 YFSETQ. Deletions cut 4 bases from V and 3 bases from J, with 17 bases between. The CDR3 is CASSLGRDWRYEQYF. The CDR3 coding sequence is TGCGCCAGCAGCCTTGGAAGGGACTGGCGCTACGAGCAGTACTTC.

This chain connects TRBV5-1 to TRBJ1-1; D gene unclear. The CDR3 is made up of 12 amino acids. Germline V gene sequence: CDR1 SGHRS, CDR2 YFSETQ. Trimming left V 2 bases short and J 1 base short, with 3 bases between. CDR3 protein: CASSFTNTEAFF. The CDR3 nucleotides are TGCGCCAGCAGCTTCACGAACACTGAAGCTTTCTTT.

The chain uses TRBV5-6 and TRBJ1-5; D perhaps matches TRBD1 (5 bases). Germline CDR1 is SGHDT and CDR2 is YYEEEE. This CDR3 has 15 residues. Trimming removed 2 bases from V and 6 bases from J, with 15 bases in between. The CDR3 here is CASSFRGGTIQPQHF. DNA for the CDR3: TGTGCCAGCAGCTTCCGCGGAGGGACTATTCAGCCCCAGCATTTT.

The chain links TRBV4-1 to TRBJ1-5; no reliable D call. This CDR3 contains 14 residues. Trimming took 1 base from V and 3 from J, leaving 7 bases between them. Per the germline V gene, CDR1 is MGHRA and CDR2 is YSYEKL. CDR3 residues: CASSQAVPNQPQHF. DNA for the CDR3: TGCGCCAGCAGCCAAGCAGTACCCAATCAGCCCCAGCATTTT.

This clone showed up just a few times. V usage is TRBV29-1 and J usage is TRBJ2-1; 8 bases match TRBD2. The CDR3 totals 13 residues. Trimming at V came to 4 bases and at J to 9 bases, leaving 8 bases not matched to a gene. In germline, CDR1 is SQVTM, CDR2 ANQGSEA. CDR3 region: CSVAGTSVGEQFF. DNA of the CDR3: TGCAGCGTTGCCGGGACTAGTGTTGGTGAGCAGTTCTTC.

The rearrangement uses TRBV18 and TRBJ2-1; a weak D match, TRBD1 (5 bases). Germline lookup yields CDR1 KGHSH and CDR2 LQKENI. The CDR3 spans 15 residues. V lost 7 bases and J 8 bases, leaving 21 bases between the germline ends. In DNA, the CDR3 is TGTGCCAGCTACGGTAGGGCAGGGAACACCGATGAGCAGTTCTTC. Its protein product is CASYGRAGNTDEQFF.

This clone has only a few counts. The CDR3 DNA follows: TGTGCCAGCAGAGCCCGGAACACCGGGGAGCTGTTTTTT. Its protein product is CASRARNTGELFF. The chain recombines TRBV28 with TRBJ2-2, with D unresolved. Per the germline V gene, CDR1 is MDHEN and CDR2 is SYDVKM. The CDR3 totals 13 residues. V lost 6 bases, J lost 1 base, and 6 bases lay in between.

This clone came up a few times. The rearrangement uses TRBV7-2 and TRBJ2-1; 7 nucleotides line up with TRBD1. The CDR3 runs 15 residues. Germline V CDR1 and CDR2: SGHTA, FQGNSA. J gave up 4 bases and V 5 bases, and 8 bases lay outside the gene matches. The chain's CDR3 is CASSLAGTEYNEQFF. For the CDR3, the DNA is TGTGCCAGCAGCCTCGCCGGGACAGAATACAATGAGCAGTTCTTC.

The chain is built from TRBV15 and TRBJ1-4, with 7 bases that match TRBD1. CDR1 and CDR2 from the germline V gene are LNHNV and YYDKDF (reference sequence). The CDR3 consists of 17 residues. Trimming removed 2 bases from V and 10 bases from J; junction bases left unmatched: 16. The CDR3 DNA sequence: TGTGCCACCAGCAGAATAAAGACCAGACAGGGAGGTGGAAAACTGTTTTTT. Residues: CATSRIKTRQGGGKLFF.